One T cell receptor (beta chain) is described in this entry. The antigen is unknown. Extraction of total RNA produced a minimum of 5 micrograms from each sample. The source of the sample is a study of blood T cells in healthy people across ages. The CDR3 spans 18 residues. V shed 1 base and J 4 bases; nucleotides not matched to a gene: 10. Per the germline V gene, CDR1 is SGHTA and CDR2 is FQGNSA. Regarding the study as a whole: The study found TCR beta diversity correlated strongly with naive T cell percentage.

The authors ran a second PCR of about 7 to 12 cycles using a sample-barcoded 5' primer and a J-beta primer mix. TCRdb used MiXCR to reprocess the 5' RACE reads, holding one entry per CDR3 protein. The data contain 540,000 or so distinct CDR3 sequences, 27% of them singletons. The chain is built from TRBV7-2 and TRBJ2-5; 12 nucleotides line up with TRBD2. The sample comprised blood. The receptor was derived from a woman between 70 and 85 years old in good health. The CDR3 DNA follows: TGTGCCAGCAGCTTAGTATCTAGCGGGGGGGCTTTAGGAGAGACCCAGTACTTC. Translated: CASSLVSSGGALGETQYF.